Each of the 28 T cell receptor beta chains below was sequenced from the same sample in a study of T cells expressing NK-cell markers (dated by TCRdb to 2019 to 2021). The receptor library was made with 5' RACE. Reads for this sample came from an Illumina HiSeq 2000. TCRdb reprocessed the reads; each CDR3 protein sequence makes one entry, and DNA is unavailable. The sample's table covers about 460,000 distinct CDR3 sequences. Approximately 1.4% of the sample lies in the top ten. The sequenced sample consisted of blood T cells: a sorted CD56 or NKG2C T cell subset, CD4+ or CD8+ T cells, or bulk PBMC T cells (not recorded which). These receptors came from a woman between 50 and 59 years old in good health. Donor details come from another sample of the same person, matched by shared clones.

V is TRBV3-1 and J is TRBJ2-7; without DNA, the TCRdb call of TRBD2 cannot be checked. The CDR3 has 16 amino acids. Per germline, CDR1 LGHDT and CDR2 YNNKEL (reference sequence). CDR3 loop: CASSQDSEAGLREQYF.

This chain joins TRBV19 and TRBJ2-1; checking the TCRdb D call of TRBD2 is not possible without DNA. In germline, CDR1 is LNHDA, CDR2 SQIVND (reference sequence). This CDR3 is built from 13 residues. This chain's CDR3 is CASKLAGTNEQFF.

V usage is TRBV12-3 or TRBV12-4 and J usage is TRBJ1-2; TCRdb lists TRBD1, though no DNA is available to test this call. The CDR3 spans 14 residues. CDR3 amino acids: CASSLGQGLAGYTF.

V is TRBV11-2 and J is TRBJ2-7; TCRdb names TRBD2, which stays unverified in the absence of DNA. The CDR3 is 15 amino acids. The V gene's germline CDR1 is SGHAT and CDR2 FQNNGV. The CDR3 spells CASSSPSSGSYEQYF.

V is TRBV4-1 and J is TRBJ2-7; TCRdb designates TRBD2, a call that cannot be tested without DNA. The CDR3 runs to 16 residues. CDR1 and CDR2 (germline): MGHRA, YSYEKL. The CDR3 loop is CASSQVYLSGSYEQYF.

The chain uses TRBV6-6 and TRBJ1-1; absent DNA, TCRdb's TRBD1 call cannot be checked. The CDR3 runs to 14 residues. Germline CDR1 reads MNHNY; CDR2 reads SVGAGI (reference sequence). The chain's CDR3 is CAGSGTGDVTEAFF.

The J gene is TRBJ2-7, the V gene TRBV30. The CDR3 sequence is 11 residues long. Germline-derived CDR1 and CDR2 are GTSNPN and SVGIG (reference sequence). Here the CDR3 reads CAWKVGYEQYF.

The chain has TRBV12-3 or TRBV12-4 and TRBJ2-1. This CDR3 is built from 16 residues. CDR3 sequence reads: CASSSGLTSSYNEQFF.

The gene calls are TRBV19 and TRBJ2-7; TCRdb calls TRBD1, which cannot be checked without DNA. The germline V gene encodes CDR1 LNHDA and CDR2 SQIVND (reference sequence). This CDR3 region has 15 residues. The CDR3 is CASSRQGTSSYEQYF.

This chain connects TRBV7-9 to TRBJ1-4. The germline V gene has CDR1 SEHNR and CDR2 FQNEAQ (reference sequence). There are 14 residues in the CDR3. Here the CDR3 reads CASSLDRAAEKLFF. Variable domain in full (rest from reference TRBV7-9 and TRBJ1-4): DTGVSQNPRHKITKRGQNVTFRCDPISEHNRLYWYRQTLGQGPEFLTYFQNEAQLEKSRLLSDRFSAERPKGSFSTLEIQRTEQGDSAMYLCASSLDRAAEKLFFGSGTQLSVL.

The chain couples TRBV12-3 or TRBV12-4 to TRBJ2-1; there is no DNA to check the TCRdb D call of TRBD2. The CDR3 has 23 amino acids. The CDR3 is CASSPPPEPTSGRAWSSYNEQFF.

The CDR3 loop reads CAITGGSLSGNTIYF. The V gene is TRBV10-3, the J gene TRBJ1-3. CDR1 is ENHRY and CDR2 is SYGVKD in the germline V gene. The length of the CDR3 is 15 residues.

The chain is built from TRBV12-3 or TRBV12-4 and TRBJ1-6; TCRdb lists TRBD1, though no DNA is available to test this call. This CDR3 has 18 residues. The CDR3 region is CASSRETGGVSYNSPLHF.

The chain couples TRBV7-9 to TRBJ2-7; the D call of TRBD1 rests on TCRdb alone, since no DNA is present to check it. The CDR3 sequence is 15 residues long. Germline V gives CDR1 SEHNR, CDR2 FQNEAQ (reference sequence). CDR3 residues: CASSKTGRGIYEQYF. The full variable domain, its missing parts supplied by reference TRBV7-9 and TRBJ2-7, is DTGVSQNPRHKITKRGQNVTFRCDPISEHNRLYWYRQTLGQGPEFLTYFQNEAQLEKSRLLSDRFSAERPKGSFSTLEIQRTEQGDSAMYLCASSKTGRGIYEQYFGPGTRLTVT.

V usage is TRBV5-5 and J usage is TRBJ2-5; TCRdb's D call of TRBD2 is untestable without DNA. CDR3 length: 13 amino acids. In germline, CDR1 is SGHKS, CDR2 YYEKEE (reference sequence). CDR3 region: CASNQAGVETQYF.

The V gene is TRBV20-1, the J gene TRBJ2-3; TCRdb lists TRBD2, though no DNA is available to test this call. From germline, CDR1 is DFQATT and CDR2 SNEGSKA (reference sequence). The CDR3 consists of 16 residues. This CDR3 is CSAYPGLAGVADTQYF.

The V and J genes are TRBV3-1 and TRBJ2-5; no DNA is available, so the TRBD1 call from TCRdb remains unchecked. Germline V gives CDR1 LGHDT, CDR2 YNNKEL (reference sequence). This CDR3 comprises 16 residues. CDR3 loop: CASSPLRQGSRETQYF.

The rearrangement joins TRBV5-1 to TRBJ2-5; TCRdb picks TRBD2, but there is no DNA to check that call. The CDR3 contains 17 residues. Germline V gene lookup returns CDR1 SGHRS and CDR2 YFSETQ. The CDR3 spells CASSLDKEGPGIETQYF.

The genes are TRBV7-6 and TRBJ2-2; TCRdb's assignment of TRBD1 cannot be checked, as there is no DNA. CDR3 size: 18 residues. Germline V gene lookup returns CDR1 SGHVS and CDR2 FNYEAQ. CDR3 in amino acids: CASSLPGKGAMMSGELFF.

The chain couples TRBV20-1 to TRBJ2-1; as DNA is missing, the TRBD2 call by TCRdb cannot be tested. There are 12 residues in the CDR3. Germline V gene sequence: CDR1 DFQATT, CDR2 SNEGSKA (reference sequence). The CDR3: CAGTSGVNEQFF.

The chain employs TRBV12-3 or TRBV12-4 and TRBJ1-3; TCRdb names TRBD1, which stays unverified in the absence of DNA. There are 15 residues in the CDR3. The CDR3 protein is CASRRGRGPGNTIYF.

The V call is TRBV19, the J call TRBJ2-1; TCRdb's D call, TRBD2, is unchecked because there is no DNA. Germline V gene lookup returns CDR1 LNHDA and CDR2 SQIVND (reference sequence). The length of the CDR3 is 15 residues. CDR3 sequence reads: CASKLAGGPRNEQFF.

This chain uses TRBV20-1 with TRBJ2-3; TCRdb indicates TRBD1, and absent DNA this call remains unverified. Germline-derived CDR1 and CDR2 are DFQATT and SNEGSKA (reference sequence). The CDR3 has 17 amino acids. CDR3 residues: CSASSFAGTGGIDTQYF.

The J gene is TRBJ2-7, the V gene TRBV4-1; without DNA, the TCRdb call of TRBD2 cannot be checked. The CDR3 loop spans 15 amino acids. Germline-derived CDR1 and CDR2 are MGHRA and YSYEKL. The CDR3 reads CASSQDRRGLSEQYF.

The chain has TRBV10-3 and TRBJ2-1. Germline V gene sequence: CDR1 ENHRY, CDR2 SYGVKD. There are 14 residues in the CDR3. CDR3 residues: CAISESVDGNEQFF.

The chain recombines TRBV7-2 with TRBJ2-1; TCRdb gives TRBD1 as the D gene, but with no DNA this cannot be confirmed. The germline gives CDR1 SGHTA, CDR2 FQGNSA. The CDR3 contains 15 residues. The CDR3 reads CASSPGDHTYNEQFF.

The V and J genes are TRBV5-4 and TRBJ2-7. From germline, CDR1 is SGHNT and CDR2 YYREEE (reference sequence). The CDR3 contains 15 residues. The CDR3 region is CASSLEGRRAYEQYF.

The chain is built from TRBV5-6 and TRBJ1-4. The CDR3 length is 14 residues. Germline CDR1 is SGHDT and CDR2 is YYEEEE. CDR3 loop: CASSLLEVSEKLFF.